Listed below are T cell receptor beta chains from one sample, sequenced in a study of shared clonotypes between healthy human individuals. The data were produced by immunoSEQ multiplex PCR, yet TCRdb's version contains in-frame clones alone and is incomplete. The data show around 1,900,000 clones, 93% seen once. Sample: naive CD8+ T cells from PBMCs. All receptors derive from a man aged 18-30 years in good health. Some clones in this sample may be carry-over from other donors' samples. Each CDR3 is given with its conserved first and last residue. D genes are given only for firm matches. Expanded clones are given a class, and other clones once, few, many or no size at all.

D,V,length,size,J,DNA,CDR3
TRBD2,TRBV7-8,16,NA,TRBJ2-7,TGTGCCAGCAGCCTCGGGGCGCGGGAGAAAACCTACGAGCAGTACTTC,CASSLGAREKTYEQYF
NA,TRBV27,14,NA,TRBJ1-5,TGTGCCAGCAGTTTCAGGGTTAGCAATCAGCCCCAGCATTTT,CASSFRVSNQPQHF
NA,TRBV27,13,NA,TRBJ2-7,TGTGCCAGCAGTCCAGGACGGACCTACGAGCAGTACTTC,CASSPGRTYEQYF
TRBD2,TRBV27,14,NA,TRBJ2-3,TGTGCCAGCAGCGACCGGCAGGGAGGGGATACGCAGTATTTT,CASSDRQGGDTQYF
NA,TRBV9,15,few,TRBJ1-5,TGTGCCAGCAGCTTTACAGGTGATAGCAATCAGCCCCAGCATTTT,CASSFTGDSNQPQHF
NA,TRBV6-5,15,NA,TRBJ2-7,TGTGCCAGCAGTTACGGGCTAGCAGGGTTCTACGAGCAGTACTTC,CASSYGLAGFYEQYF
NA,TRBV20-1,9,once,TRBJ1-2,TGCAGTGAAGGTCATGGCTACACCTTC,CSEGHGYTF
NA,TRBV7-9,16,NA,TRBJ1-3,TGTGCCAGCAGCTTAGGGAACAGGGTATCGGGAAACACCATATATTTT,CASSLGNRVSGNTIYF
TRBD1,TRBV28,18,NA,TRBJ1-5,TGTGCCAGCAGGGAGGACAGGGAAGGAGTTCAGGGCAATCAGCCCCAGCATTTT,CASREDREGVQGNQPQHF
TRBD1,TRBV27,15,NA,TRBJ1-2,TGTGCCAGCAGTACATCTGACAGGGGCAGAGAGGGCTACACCTTC,CASSTSDRGREGYTF